This entry lists 24 T cell receptor beta chains sequenced from one sample in a study of shared clonotypes between healthy human individuals. TCRdb's copy holds only in-frame clones and misses some; the assay was immunoSEQ multiplex PCR. The sample contains over a million clones, around 98% of which appear only once. The sequenced sample was naive CD4+ T cells sorted from blood. Documented subset: CD45RA+ positively selected. The receptor source for this set is a man under 40 in good health.

As for this clone: At the DNA level, this CDR3 is encoded by other sequences in the same sample as well. This rearrangement joins TRBV5-1 to TRBJ2-7, with D possibly matching TRBD2 (5 bases). Germline CDR1 reads SGHRS; CDR2 reads YFSETQ. V lost 2 bases to trimming and J lost 1 base, with 10 bases between them. The CDR3 is 14 amino acids. CDR3 sequence reads: CASSLSGPSYEQYF. CDR3 coding DNA: TGCGCCAGCAGCTTAAGCGGCCCATCCTACGAGCAGTACTTC.

The V and J genes are TRBV28 and TRBJ1-1; 10 bases map to TRBD1. This CDR3 is 14 amino acids long. The germline CDR1 and CDR2 sequences are MDHEN and SYDVKM. The V gene end was trimmed by 5 bases and the J gene end by 5 bases; junction bases not matched to a gene: 5. CDR3 DNA: TGTGCCAGCAGTGAGAGGACAGGGGGTACTGAAGCTTTCTTT. The encoded protein is CASSERTGGTEAFF.

The V gene is TRBV5-1, the J gene TRBJ2-5; the D call may be TRBD1 or TRBD2 (5 bases each). Germline V gene lookup returns CDR1 SGHRS and CDR2 YFSETQ. The germline V and J ends were trimmed by 5 bases and 4 bases, with 6 bases remaining between them. This CDR3 comprises 11 residues. The chain's CDR3 is CASRGTETQYF. The DNA for the CDR3 is TGCGCCAGCAGGGGGACAGAGACCCAGTACTTC.

The chain uses TRBV28 and TRBJ2-2; 11 bases align to TRBD2. The germline CDR1 and CDR2 sequences are MDHEN and SYDVKM. This CDR3 contains 18 residues. V dropped 8 bases and J dropped 0; count of bases not matched to a gene: 11. The CDR3 DNA reads as TGTGCCAGCGACATAGCGGGAGGGCTCTTTACGAACACCGGGGAGCTGTTTTTT. As protein: CASDIAGGLFTNTGELFF.

This clone was observed a single time. The chain employs TRBV7-8 and TRBJ2-1, with TRBD2 identical over 10 bases. The CDR3 consists of 16 residues. J gave up 5 bases and V 2 bases, and 6 bases lay outside the gene matches. Germline lookup yields CDR1 SGHVS and CDR2 FQNEAQ. CDR3 residues: CASSLRLAGGHNEQFF. The CDR3 DNA reads TGTGCCAGCAGCTTACGCTTAGCGGGAGGCCACAATGAGCAGTTCTTC.

The gene calls are TRBV5-4 and TRBJ1-3; D is undetermined. With 0 bases removed from V and 2 bases from J, the gap between germline ends came to 12 bases. The CDR3 covers 16 residues. Per the germline V gene, CDR1 is SGHNT and CDR2 is YYREEE (reference sequence). The CDR3: CASSLVGVDAGNTIYF. CDR3 in DNA: TGTGCCAGCAGCTTGGTCGGGGTCGATGCTGGAAACACCATATATTTT.

V usage is TRBV6-6 and J usage is TRBJ1-1; 8 positions match TRBD1. The CDR3 has 14 residues. Germline V gene data show CDR1 as MNHNY and CDR2 as SVGAGI (reference sequence). Unmatched junction bases numbered 10, after V lost 2 bases and J lost 11 bases. CDR3 DNA sequence: TGTGCCAGCAGTTACAGGGGACAGGTGAAGGAGGCTTTCTTT. Its translation is CASSYRGQVKEAFF.

The chain links TRBV2 to TRBJ1-5; possible D gene TRBD1, 6 bases. The CDR3 extends over 17 amino acids. Trimming cost V 0 bases and J 1 base, with 13 bases left between them. Germline values: CDR1 SNHLY, CDR2 FYNNEI. CDR3 amino acids: CASSEALLGQSNQPQHF. The CDR3, as DNA: TGTGCCAGCAGTGAAGCGCTTCTAGGACAGAGCAATCAGCCCCAGCATTTT.

CDR3 nucleotide sequence: TGTGCCAGCAGCGCTAGACTCAACATCCCACCCAGGCCCACCTACGAGCAGTACTTC. Encoded protein: CASSARLNIPPRPTYEQYF. This chain uses TRBV21-1 with TRBJ2-7. TRBV21-1 is described as a pseudogene. The CDR3 contains 19 residues.

This chain uses TRBV7-9 with TRBJ1-1; unclear D gene. Trimming removed 8 bases at V and 8 bases at J, with 18 bases between. CDR3 size: 13 residues. The germline V gene encodes CDR1 SEHNR and CDR2 FQNEAQ (reference sequence). CDR3 loop: CASVQIEGNEAFF. The CDR3 DNA reads TGTGCCAGCGTCCAAATTGAGGGAAACGAAGCTTTCTTT.

As for this clone: This sample includes further DNA sequences coding for the same CDR3. This chain uses TRBV19 with TRBJ2-7, with 8 bases fitting TRBD1. Germline V gene data show CDR1 as LNHDA and CDR2 as SQIVND (reference sequence). This CDR3 contains 15 residues. V was pared by 3 bases and J by 4 bases, with 8 bases of the junction left unmatched. The CDR3 protein is CASSIRGQGRYEQYF. CDR3 sequence (DNA): TGTGCCAGTAGTATCCGAGGACAGGGTAGATACGAGCAGTACTTC.

V is TRBV9 and J is TRBJ1-2; perhaps TRBD1 as D (6 bases). The CDR3 extends over 14 amino acids. Deletions cut 6 bases from V and 7 bases from J, with 19 bases between. Germline CDR1 and CDR2: SGDLS and YYNGEE. The CDR3 nucleotides are TGTGCCAGCAACGGAGAAACAGGGCTGGGTGGCTACACCTTC. This sequence encodes CASNGETGLGGYTF.

This chain uses TRBV6-6 with TRBJ1-5; no firm D call. The V gene lost 6 bases and the J gene lost 5 bases, with 20 bases spanning the gap. Germline lookup yields CDR1 MNHNY and CDR2 SVGAGI (reference sequence). This CDR3 has 16 amino acids. As DNA, the CDR3 is TGTGCCAGCAGCCGCGTATCTGATGGGTTTTATCAGCCCCAGCATTTT. Translated: CASSRVSDGFYQPQHF.

The chain has TRBV5-8 and TRBJ2-1, with 8 bases aligning to TRBD1. After removal of 4 bases from V and 0 bases from J, the junction contained 3 bases not matched to a gene. The CDR3 runs 15 residues. Germline V CDR1 and CDR2: SGHTS, YDEGEE. The CDR3 here is CASSDDRGSYNEQFF. The CDR3 DNA sequence: TGTGCCAGCAGCGACGACAGGGGCTCCTACAATGAGCAGTTCTTC.

As regards this clone: This specimen includes other DNA sequences encoding the same CDR3. J is TRBJ2-1 and V is TRBV4-3; D remains ambiguous. The ends were cut back, 0 bases at V and 0 bases at J, with 12 bases in the middle. The CDR3 has 17 amino acids. The germline V gene encodes CDR1 LGHNA and CDR2 YSLEER. This CDR3 is CASSQDPGSSSYNEQFF. CDR3 in DNA: TGCGCCAGCAGCCAAGATCCAGGTTCGAGCTCCTACAATGAGCAGTTCTTC.

The chain joins TRBV7-9 to TRBJ2-1; no clear D. Germline V CDR1 and CDR2: SEHNR, FQNEAQ (reference sequence). The V end lost 5 bases, the J end lost 7 bases, and 9 bases lay between the germline ends. The CDR3 has 12 amino acids. CDR3 region: CASSAAVNEQFF. Here the CDR3 DNA reads TGTGCCAGCAGCGCCGCTGTGAATGAGCAGTTCTTC.

The V and J genes are TRBV7-2 and TRBJ2-3, with TRBD1 as a possible D gene (5 bases). Germline V CDR1 and CDR2: SGHTA, FQGNSA. Trimming took 5 bases from V and 0 from J, leaving 9 bases between them. This CDR3 comprises 14 residues. This CDR3 is CASSIDSSTDTQYF. CDR3 nucleotide sequence: TGTGCCAGCAGCATCGACAGCAGCACAGATACGCAGTATTTT.

This clone was seen only a few times. The chain is built from TRBV6-5 and TRBJ2-7, with a tentative D call TRBD1 (8 bases). Germline CDR1 reads MNHEY; CDR2 reads SVGAGI. The CDR3 loop spans 13 amino acids. V was pared by 6 bases and J by 4 bases, with 13 bases between. CDR3 sequence reads: CASRQGGLYEQYF. The CDR3 coding sequence is TGTGCCAGCAGACAGGGGGGGCTTTACGAGCAGTACTTC.

V gene TRBV5-4 combines with J gene TRBJ2-7, with D perhaps given as TRBD1 or TRBD2 (6 bases each). This CDR3 has 17 residues. Looked up from germline, CDR1 is SGHNT and CDR2 is YYREEE (reference sequence). The ends were cut back, 4 bases at V and 2 bases at J, with 22 bases in the middle. For the CDR3, the DNA is TGTGCCAGCAGCAGGGGGACTGATAGACAGGCCACCTACGAGCAGTACTTC. Residues: CASSRGTDRQATYEQYF.

This clone was observed once. This rearrangement joins TRBV2 to TRBJ2-1; D unclear. Germline V gene data show CDR1 as SNHLY and CDR2 as FYNNEI. With 6 bases removed from V and 3 bases from J, the gap between germline ends came to 15 bases. This CDR3 is 15 amino acids long. CDR3 sequence: CASSPWADSYNEQFF. The CDR3, as DNA: TGTGCCAGCAGCCCTTGGGCAGATAGCTACAATGAGCAGTTCTTC.

This clone occurred once. The same CDR3 is also encoded by other DNA sequences in this sample. The chain recombines TRBV7-2 with TRBJ2-1; either TRBD1 or TRBD2 may fit D (5 bases each). CDR1 is SGHTA, CDR2 FQGNSA, per germline. The CDR3 runs to 12 residues. Deletions cut 1 base from V and 10 bases from J, with 8 bases between. For the CDR3, the DNA is TGTGCCAGCAGCTTAGGGGGGTCCGAGCAGTTCTTC. Its protein is CASSLGGSEQFF.

In the case of this clone: The same CDR3 arises from other DNA sequences in this sample as well. This sequence joins TRBV6-5 and TRBJ2-7; 7 nucleotides agree with TRBD1. Unmatched junction bases numbered 3, after V lost 5 bases and J lost 2 bases. The length of the CDR3 is 13 residues. Germline lookup yields CDR1 MNHEY and CDR2 SVGAGI. This CDR3 reads CASSRQGTYEQYF. The CDR3 nucleotides are TGTGCCAGCAGTCGACAGGGTACCTACGAGCAGTACTTC.

The rearrangement links TRBV6-1 to TRBJ1-4; weak D call: TRBD1 (6 bases). The CDR3 extends over 13 amino acids. V was cut by 7 bases and J by 5 bases, with 11 bases left in between. CDR1 and CDR2 (germline): MNHNS, SASEGT. CDR3 coding DNA: TGTGCCAGCATGCACAGGGAAAATGAAAAACTGTTTTTT. Protein sequence: CASMHRENEKLFF.

The chain carries TRBV7-9 and TRBJ2-3; 9 bases map to TRBD2. Germline trimming cut 8 bases from V and 0 bases from J; bases unmatched to any gene: 6. Looked up from germline, CDR1 is SEHNR and CDR2 is FQNEAQ (reference sequence). The CDR3 covers 15 residues. DNA for the CDR3: TGTGCCAGCGCGGGGACTAGCACTAGCACAGATACGCAGTATTTT. Its translation is CASAGTSTSTDTQYF.